This T cell receptor (beta chain) was sequenced during a study of T cells after posttransplantation cyclophosphamide (dated by TCRdb to 2016 to 2018). For context, the study as a whole: Using TRB sequencing, the study followed how the T cell repertoire reconstituted after myeloablative bone marrow transplantation in which posttransplantation cyclophosphamide served as GVHD prophylaxis. Samples from around 40 PTCy-treated patients and fewer than 20 related bone marrow donors of those patients were subjected to antigen receptor sequencing. Blood from all 30 or so PTCy patients who had 1-year posttransplant specimens underwent TRB sequencing. TRB sequencing was also done on up to 3 additional blood samples from 2 to 5.2 years after transplant in 3 patients, and on pretransplant blood from 4 patients. Because TRA and TRB clonality correlated tightly in roughly nine samples, later TCR analyses were limited to TRB. Public TRB sequences were compared against a database of over 3,600 sequences linked to responses to pathogens, tumor antigens, self-antigens and alloantigens. General conclusions and limits of the study: Across the roughly 48 patients, TRB clonality was highly associated with recipient CMV seropositivity and CMV reactivation, and diversity with PTCy was similar to that in the CNI/methotrexate controls. Donor-recipient similarity was low at 1-2 months but increased during the first year, and donor CD8+ memory clones often dominated later blood repertoires. The TRB repertoires of T cells infiltrating skin or GI tract showed only limited overlap with the TRB repertoires of T cells in blood.

TRB sequencing used genomic DNA with the immunoSEQ assay at survey resolution or the hsTCRB kit. Processing in the source paper ran as follows. The immunoSEQ software handled the initial read processing, while the LymphoSeq R package was used for the repertoire analyses. Clonality was calculated as 1 minus normalized Shannon entropy, and the Gini coefficient was also calculated for each TRB dataset. Phenotypes of unsorted samples were inferred by mapping TRB sequences from sorted subsets of the recipient or donor onto the same recipient's unsorted samples. The immuneACCESS repertoire file appears here via TCRdb, limited to in-frame rearrangements. These files lack a portion of the clones; in checked studies, under half of the deficit traces to unresolved V genes, and the cause of the others is not known. V, J and clone size derive from that table, while D and trimming were established from the DNA sequence. The data for this sample show over 35,000 clones, each detected more than once. The top ten constitute roughly 2.3% of the sample.

Related bone marrow donors provided peripheral blood samples on the day of marrow donation. Peripheral blood and bone marrow mononuclear cells were isolated by Ficoll-Hypaque density centrifugation and were cryopreserved. This clone was counted many times. Its antigen is still unknown. Base qualities are not at hand, and no much larger clone is one base apart. From cysteine to phenylalanine, the CDR3 is 15 amino acids long. CDR3 DNA only is kept here, 45 bases in frame from base 1. In the germline V gene, CDR1 corresponds to SGDLS and CDR2 to YYNGEE. At the junction V is shortened by 2 bases and J by 2 bases; bases outside the gene matches: 6.

Recombination connected TRBV9 to TRBJ2-7, and 8 bases in between align with TRBD2. Input material: PBMCs. This clonotype was sampled from a man between 35 and 55 years old in good health, CMV-negative, and a related stem cell transplant donor. This receptor carries the CDR3 CASSVGPGGTYEQYF. The DNA is TGTGCCAGCAGCGTGGGGCCGGGAGGGACCTACGAGCAGTACTTC.